This T cell receptor (beta chain) derives from a study of cytomegalovirus exposure and HLA in healthy donors. CDR3 length: 12 residues. The V gene end was trimmed by 2 bases and the J gene end by 8 bases; junction bases not matched to a gene: 2. The germline V gene encodes CDR1 MGHRA and CDR2 YSYEKL. Primers included in the PCR were 60 Vbeta and 13 Jbeta primers. The method was immunoSEQ multiplex PCR; TCRdb's version includes in-frame clones alone and lacks a portion of them. The sample carries 90,000 to 150,000 clones, approximately 80% recorded once. The TCR was taken from a female donor in good health and CMV-seronegative. The V gene is TRBV4-1, the J gene TRBJ1-1, with TRBD1 matching 7 bases. Sequencing was carried out using PBMCs. CDR3 in amino acids: CASSQRTGEAFF. The CDR3 region has the DNA TGCGCCAGCAGCCAACGGACAGGAGAAGCTTTCTTT.